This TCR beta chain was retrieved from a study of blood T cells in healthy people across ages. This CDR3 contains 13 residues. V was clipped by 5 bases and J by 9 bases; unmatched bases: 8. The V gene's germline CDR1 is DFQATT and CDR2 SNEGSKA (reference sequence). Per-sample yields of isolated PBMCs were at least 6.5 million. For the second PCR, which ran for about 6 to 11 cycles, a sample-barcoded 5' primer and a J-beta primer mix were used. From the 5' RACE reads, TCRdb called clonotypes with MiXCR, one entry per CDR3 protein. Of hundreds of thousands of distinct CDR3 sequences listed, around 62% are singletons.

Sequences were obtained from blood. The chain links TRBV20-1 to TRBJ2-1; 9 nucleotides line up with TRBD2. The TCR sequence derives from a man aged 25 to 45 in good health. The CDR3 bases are TGCAGTGCTGAAAGCGGGGGGCGCATTGAGCAGTTCTTC. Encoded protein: CSAESGGRIEQFF.